This TCR beta chain appears in the sequencing data of a study of cytomegalovirus exposure and HLA in healthy donors. Study results and limitations: Most TCR sequences proved rare, with some public TCRs found in many donors. In a later analysis, HLA-C alleles had the fewest associated TCRs, DRB1 alleles the most. Later findings reportedly placed an Asian-associated ancestry cluster below the roughly 690-donor mean for N-insertions.

Use of 60 Vbeta and 13 Jbeta primers characterized the PCR. This table comes from immunoSEQ multiplex PCR, and its TCRdb copy is limited to in-frame clones, with some not included. The sample lists some 140,000 clones; 65% to 75% were seen once. CDR1 and CDR2 (germline): SGDLS, YYNGEE. The CDR3 length is 15 residues. After removal of 1 base from V and 8 bases from J, the junction contained 7 bases not matched to a gene. In the case of this clone: No antigen is known for it.

This clonotype was sampled from a man younger than 35 in good health and CMV-seronegative. What was sequenced was PBMCs. V is TRBV9 and J is TRBJ1-4; 8 positions match TRBD1. This CDR3 is CASSVTVGQGEKLFF. The CDR3 DNA reads as TGTGCCAGCAGCGTAACGGTAGGACAGGGAGAAAAACTGTTTTTT.